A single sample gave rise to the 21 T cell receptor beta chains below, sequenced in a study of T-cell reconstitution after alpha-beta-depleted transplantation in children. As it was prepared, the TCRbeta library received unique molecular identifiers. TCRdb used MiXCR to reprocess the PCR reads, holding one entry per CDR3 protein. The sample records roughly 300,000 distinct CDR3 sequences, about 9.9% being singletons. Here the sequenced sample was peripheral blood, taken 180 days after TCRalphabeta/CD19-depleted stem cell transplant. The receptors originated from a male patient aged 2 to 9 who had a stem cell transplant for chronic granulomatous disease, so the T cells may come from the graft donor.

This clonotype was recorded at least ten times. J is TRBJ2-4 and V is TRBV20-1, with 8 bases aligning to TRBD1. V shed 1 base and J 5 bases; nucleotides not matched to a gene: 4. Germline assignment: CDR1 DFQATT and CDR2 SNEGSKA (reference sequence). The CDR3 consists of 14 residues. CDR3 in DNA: TGCAGTGCTAGAGCCGGCAGGGGGCAAAACATTCAGTACTTC. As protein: CSARAGRGQNIQYF.

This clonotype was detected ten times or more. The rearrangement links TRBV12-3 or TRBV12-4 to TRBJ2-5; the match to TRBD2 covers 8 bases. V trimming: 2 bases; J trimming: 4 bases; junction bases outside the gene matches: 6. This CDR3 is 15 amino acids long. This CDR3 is CASSLPGLEGETQYF. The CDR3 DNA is TGTGCCAGCAGTTTACCGGGACTAGAAGGAGAGACCCAGTACTTC.

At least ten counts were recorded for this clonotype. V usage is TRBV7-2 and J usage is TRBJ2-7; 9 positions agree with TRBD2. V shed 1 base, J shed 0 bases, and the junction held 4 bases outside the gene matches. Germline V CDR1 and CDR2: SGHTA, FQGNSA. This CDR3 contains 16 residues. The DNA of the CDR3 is TGTGCCAGCAGCTTAGGCGGGGGGGCCAGCTCCTACGAGCAGTACTTC. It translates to CASSLGGGASSYEQYF. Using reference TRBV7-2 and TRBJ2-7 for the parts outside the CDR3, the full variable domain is GAGVSQSPSNKVTEKGKDVELRCDPISGHTALYWYRQSLGQGLEFLIYFQGNSAPDKSGLPSDRFSAERTGGSVSTLTIQRTQQEDSAVYLCASSLGGGASSYEQYFGPGTRLTVT.

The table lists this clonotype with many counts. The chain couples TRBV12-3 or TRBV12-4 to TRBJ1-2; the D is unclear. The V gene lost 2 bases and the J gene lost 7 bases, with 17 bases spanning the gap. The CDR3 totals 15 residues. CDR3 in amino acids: CASSLNPGRAGGYTF. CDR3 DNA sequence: TGTGCCAGCAGTTTAAACCCCGGGAGGGCCGGTGGCTACACCTTC.

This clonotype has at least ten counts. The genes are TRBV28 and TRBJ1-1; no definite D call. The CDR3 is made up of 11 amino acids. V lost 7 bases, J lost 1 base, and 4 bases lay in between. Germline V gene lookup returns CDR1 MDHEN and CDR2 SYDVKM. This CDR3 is CASIGNTEAFF. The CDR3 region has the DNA TGTGCCAGCATCGGGAACACTGAAGCTTTCTTT.

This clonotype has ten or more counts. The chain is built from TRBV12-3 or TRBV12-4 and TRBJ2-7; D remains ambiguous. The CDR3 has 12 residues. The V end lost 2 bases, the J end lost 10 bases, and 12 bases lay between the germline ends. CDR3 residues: CASSLLVQIQYF. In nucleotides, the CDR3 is TGTGCCAGCAGTTTACTAGTCCAGATCCAGTACTTC.

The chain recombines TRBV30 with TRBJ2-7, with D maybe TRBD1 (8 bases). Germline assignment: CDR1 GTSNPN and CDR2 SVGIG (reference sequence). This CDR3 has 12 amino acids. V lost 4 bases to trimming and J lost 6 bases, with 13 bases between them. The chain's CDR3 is CAWTGGGGEQYF. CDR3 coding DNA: TGTGCCTGGACAGGGGGCGGGGGCGAGCAGTACTTC. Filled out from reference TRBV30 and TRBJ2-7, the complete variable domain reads SQTIHQWPATLVQPVGSPLSLECTVEGTSNPNLYWYRQAAGRGLQLLFYSVGIGQISSEVPQNLSASRPQDRQFILSSKKLLLSDSGFYLCAWTGGGGEQYFGPGTRLTVT.

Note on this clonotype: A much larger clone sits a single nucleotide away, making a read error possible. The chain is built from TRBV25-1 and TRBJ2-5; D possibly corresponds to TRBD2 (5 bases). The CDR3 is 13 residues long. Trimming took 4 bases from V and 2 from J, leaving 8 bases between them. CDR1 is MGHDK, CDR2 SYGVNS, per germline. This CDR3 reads CASSVEGQETQYF. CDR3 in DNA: TGTGCCAGCAGTGTCGAGGGACAAGAGACCCAGTACTTC.

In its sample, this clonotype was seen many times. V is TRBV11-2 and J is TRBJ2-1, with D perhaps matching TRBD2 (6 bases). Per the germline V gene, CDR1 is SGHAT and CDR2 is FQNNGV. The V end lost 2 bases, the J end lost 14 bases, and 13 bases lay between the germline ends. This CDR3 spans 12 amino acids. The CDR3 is CASSLLGGPKFF. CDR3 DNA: TGTGCCAGCAGCTTACTCGGAGGGCCTAAGTTCTTC.

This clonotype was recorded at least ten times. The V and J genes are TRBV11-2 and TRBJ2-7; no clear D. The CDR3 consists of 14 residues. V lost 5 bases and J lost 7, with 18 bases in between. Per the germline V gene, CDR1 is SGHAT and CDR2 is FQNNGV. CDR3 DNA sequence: TGTGCCAGCAGCCGTCGCGCGGTCGTCGAGGAGCAGTACTTC. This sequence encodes CASSRRAVVEEQYF.

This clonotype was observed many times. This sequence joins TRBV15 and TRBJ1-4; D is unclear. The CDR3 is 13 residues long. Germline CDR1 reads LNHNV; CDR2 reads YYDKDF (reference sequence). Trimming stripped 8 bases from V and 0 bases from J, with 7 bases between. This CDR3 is CATEPATNEKLFF. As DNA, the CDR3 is TGTGCCACCGAACCGGCAACTAATGAAAAACTGTTTTTT. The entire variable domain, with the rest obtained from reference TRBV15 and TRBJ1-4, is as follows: DAMVIQNPRYQVTQFGKPVTLSCSQTLNHNVMYWYQQKSSQAPKLLFHYYDKDFNNEADTPDNFQSRRPNTSFCFLDIRSPGLGDTAMYLCATEPATNEKLFFGSGTQLSVL.

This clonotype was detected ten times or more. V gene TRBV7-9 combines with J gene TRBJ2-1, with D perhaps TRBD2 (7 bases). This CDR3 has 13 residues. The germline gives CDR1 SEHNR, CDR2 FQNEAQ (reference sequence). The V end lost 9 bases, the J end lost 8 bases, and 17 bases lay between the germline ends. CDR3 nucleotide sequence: TGTGCCAGTCCACAGGGAGCGGGGTATGAGCAGTTCTTC. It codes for CASPQGAGYEQFF.

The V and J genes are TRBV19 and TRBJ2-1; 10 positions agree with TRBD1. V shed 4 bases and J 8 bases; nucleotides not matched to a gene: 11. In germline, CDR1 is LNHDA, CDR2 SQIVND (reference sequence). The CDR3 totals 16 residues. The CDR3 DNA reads TGTGCCAGTAGTACCTACCGGGACAGGGGAGTGGATGAGCAGTTCTTC. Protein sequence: CASSTYRDRGVDEQFF.

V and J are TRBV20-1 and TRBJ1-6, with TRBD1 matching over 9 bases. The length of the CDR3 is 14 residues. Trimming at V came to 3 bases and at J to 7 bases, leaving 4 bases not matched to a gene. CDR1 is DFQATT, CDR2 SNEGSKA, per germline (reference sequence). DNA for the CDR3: TGCAGTGCTAGGGCCGGGACAGGGAATTCACCCCTCCACTTT. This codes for CSARAGTGNSPLHF.

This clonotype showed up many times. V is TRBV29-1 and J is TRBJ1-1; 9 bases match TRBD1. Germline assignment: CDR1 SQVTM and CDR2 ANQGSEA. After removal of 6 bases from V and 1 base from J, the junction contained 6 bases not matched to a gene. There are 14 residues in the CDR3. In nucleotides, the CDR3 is TGCAGCGTGGAGCAGGACAGGGGGAACACTGAAGCTTTCTTT. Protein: CSVEQDRGNTEAFF.

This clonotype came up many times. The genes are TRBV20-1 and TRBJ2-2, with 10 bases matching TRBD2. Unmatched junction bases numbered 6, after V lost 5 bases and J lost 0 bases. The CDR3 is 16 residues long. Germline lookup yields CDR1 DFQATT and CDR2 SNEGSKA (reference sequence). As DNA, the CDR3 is TGCAGTGCTGCTATAGCGGGGGGAACGAACACCGGGGAGCTGTTTTTT. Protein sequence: CSAAIAGGTNTGELFF.

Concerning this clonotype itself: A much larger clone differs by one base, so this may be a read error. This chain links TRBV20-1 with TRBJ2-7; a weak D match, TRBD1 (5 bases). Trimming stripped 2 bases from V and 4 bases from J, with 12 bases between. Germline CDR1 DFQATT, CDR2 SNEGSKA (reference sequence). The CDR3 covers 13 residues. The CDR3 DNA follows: TGCAGTGCTAGACAGGGAATAGGTTACGAGCAGTACTTC. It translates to CSARQGIGYEQYF.

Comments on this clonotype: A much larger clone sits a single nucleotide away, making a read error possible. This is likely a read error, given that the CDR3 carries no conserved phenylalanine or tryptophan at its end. The CDR3 spells CATSSQGAGEQYS. DNA for the CDR3: TGTGCCACCTCCTCCCAGGGGGCAGGGGAGCAGTACTCC. The chain uses TRBV18 and TRBJ2-7, with 8 positions matching TRBD1. The junction had 12 bases not matched to a gene; V was cut back by 10 bases and J by 7 bases. Looked up from germline, CDR1 is KGHSH and CDR2 is LQKENI. The CDR3 runs 13 residues.

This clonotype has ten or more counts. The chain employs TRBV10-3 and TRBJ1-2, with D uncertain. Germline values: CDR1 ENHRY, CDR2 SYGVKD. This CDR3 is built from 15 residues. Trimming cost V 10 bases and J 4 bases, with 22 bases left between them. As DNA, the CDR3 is TGTGCCACAAACTCGGACGGCGGTCATACCTATGGCTACACCTTC. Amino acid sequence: CATNSDGGHTYGYTF.

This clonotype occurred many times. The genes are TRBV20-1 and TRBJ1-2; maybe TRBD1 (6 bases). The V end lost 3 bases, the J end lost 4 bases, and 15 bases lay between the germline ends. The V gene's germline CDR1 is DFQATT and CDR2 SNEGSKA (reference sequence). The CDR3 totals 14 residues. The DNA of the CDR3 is TGCAGTGCTAGCGGGATCCAGGGGCCCTATGGCTACACCTTC. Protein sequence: CSASGIQGPYGYTF.

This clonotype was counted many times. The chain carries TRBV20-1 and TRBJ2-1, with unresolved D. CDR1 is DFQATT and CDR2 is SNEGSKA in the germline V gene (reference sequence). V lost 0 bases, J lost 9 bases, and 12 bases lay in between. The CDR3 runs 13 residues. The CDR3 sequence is CSARDGTVGEQFF. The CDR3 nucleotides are TGCAGTGCTAGAGATGGAACCGTCGGTGAGCAGTTCTTC.